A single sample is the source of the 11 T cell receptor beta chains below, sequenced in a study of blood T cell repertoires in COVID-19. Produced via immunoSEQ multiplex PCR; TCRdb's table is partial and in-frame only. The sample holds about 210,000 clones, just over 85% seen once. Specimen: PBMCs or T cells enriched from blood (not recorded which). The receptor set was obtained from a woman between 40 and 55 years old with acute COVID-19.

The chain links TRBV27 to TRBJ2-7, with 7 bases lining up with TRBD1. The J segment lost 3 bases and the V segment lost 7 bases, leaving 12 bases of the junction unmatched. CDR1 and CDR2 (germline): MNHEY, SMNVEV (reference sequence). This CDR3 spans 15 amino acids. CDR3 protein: CASTLGVGGIYEQYF. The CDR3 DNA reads TGTGCCAGCACCTTAGGGGTAGGGGGCATCTACGAGCAGTACTTC.

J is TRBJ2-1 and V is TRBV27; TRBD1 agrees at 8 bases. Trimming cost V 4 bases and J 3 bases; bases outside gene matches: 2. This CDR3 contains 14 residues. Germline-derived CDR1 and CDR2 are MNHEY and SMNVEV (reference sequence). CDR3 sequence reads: CASSSGTGYNEQFF. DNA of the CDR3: TGTGCCAGCAGTTCTGGGACAGGCTACAATGAGCAGTTCTTC.

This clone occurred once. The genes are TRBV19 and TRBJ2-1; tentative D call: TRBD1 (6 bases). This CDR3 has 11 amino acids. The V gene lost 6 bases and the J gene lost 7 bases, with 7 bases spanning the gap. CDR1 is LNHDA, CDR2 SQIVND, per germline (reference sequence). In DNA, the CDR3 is TGTGCCAGTAGGACAGGTAATGAGCAGTTCTTC. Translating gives CASRTGNEQFF. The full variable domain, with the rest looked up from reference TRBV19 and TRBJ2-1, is DGGITQSPKYLFRKEGQNVTLSCEQNLNHDAMYWYRQDPGQGLRLIYYSQIVNDFQKGDIAEGYSVSREKKESFPLTVTSAQKNPTAFYLCASRTGNEQFFGPGTRLTVL.

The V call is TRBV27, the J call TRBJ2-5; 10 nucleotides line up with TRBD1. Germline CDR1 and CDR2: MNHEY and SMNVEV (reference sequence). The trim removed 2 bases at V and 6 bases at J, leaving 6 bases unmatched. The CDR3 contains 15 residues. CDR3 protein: CASSLRGDRGQTQYF. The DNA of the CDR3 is TGTGCCAGCAGTTTACGGGGGGACAGGGGACAGACCCAGTACTTC.

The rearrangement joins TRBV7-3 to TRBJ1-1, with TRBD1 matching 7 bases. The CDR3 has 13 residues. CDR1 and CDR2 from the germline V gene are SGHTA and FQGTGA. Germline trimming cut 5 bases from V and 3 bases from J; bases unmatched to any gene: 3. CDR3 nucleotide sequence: TGTGCCAGCAGCACAGGGGCGTACACTGAAGCTTTCTTT. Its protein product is CASSTGAYTEAFF.

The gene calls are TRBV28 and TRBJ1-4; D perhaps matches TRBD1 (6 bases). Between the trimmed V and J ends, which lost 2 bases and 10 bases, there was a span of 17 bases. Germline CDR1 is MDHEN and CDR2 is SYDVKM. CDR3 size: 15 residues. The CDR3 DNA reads TGTGCCAGCAGTTTAGGGCTCAGGGGTCAAACAAAACTGTTTTTT. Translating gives CASSLGLRGQTKLFF.

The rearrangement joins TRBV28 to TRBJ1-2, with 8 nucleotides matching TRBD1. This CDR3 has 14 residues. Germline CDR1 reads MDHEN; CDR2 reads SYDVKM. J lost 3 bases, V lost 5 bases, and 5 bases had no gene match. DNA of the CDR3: TGTGCCAGCAGTGGGACAGGACGCTACTATGGCTACACCTTC. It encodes CASSGTGRYYGYTF.

The CDR3 here is CASSNGGSGANVLTF. The CDR3 coding sequence is TGCGCCAGCAGCAACGGGGGCTCTGGGGCCAACGTCCTGACTTTC. This chain uses TRBV10-1 with TRBJ2-6; perhaps TRBD2 as D (6 bases). V lost 6 bases and J 0 bases, leaving 9 bases between the germline ends. Germline V gene lookup returns CDR1 WNHNN and CDR2 SYGVQD (reference sequence). The CDR3 is 15 residues long.

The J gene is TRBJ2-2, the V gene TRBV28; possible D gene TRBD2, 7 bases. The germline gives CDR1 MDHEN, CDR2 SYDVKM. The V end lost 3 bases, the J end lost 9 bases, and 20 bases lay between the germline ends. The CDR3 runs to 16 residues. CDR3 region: CASSLGGGLASRELFF. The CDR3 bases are TGTGCCAGCAGTTTGGGCGGGGGCCTAGCTTCCCGGGAGCTGTTTTTT.

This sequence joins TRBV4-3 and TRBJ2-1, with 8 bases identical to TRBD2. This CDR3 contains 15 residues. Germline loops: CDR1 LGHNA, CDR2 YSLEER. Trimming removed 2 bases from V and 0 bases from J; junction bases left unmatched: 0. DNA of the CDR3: TGCGCCAGCAGCCAAACTAGCGGCTCCTACAATGAGCAGTTCTTC. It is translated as CASSQTSGSYNEQFF.

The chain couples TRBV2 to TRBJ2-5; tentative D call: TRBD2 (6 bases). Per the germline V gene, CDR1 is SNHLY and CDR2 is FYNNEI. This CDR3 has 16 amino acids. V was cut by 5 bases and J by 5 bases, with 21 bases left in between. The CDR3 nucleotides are TGTGCCAGCAGTAAATGGGACTCGGGGGAGAGGGAGACCCAGTACTTC. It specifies CASSKWDSGERETQYF. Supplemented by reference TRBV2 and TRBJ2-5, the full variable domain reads EPEVTQTPSHQVTQMGQEVILRCVPISNHLYFYWYRQILGQKVEFLVSFYNNEISEKSEIFDDQFSVERPDGSNFTLKIRSTKLEDSAMYFCASSKWDSGERETQYFGPGTRLLVL.